The 26 T cell receptor beta chains below come from one sample, sequenced in a study of identifying expanded T cells in peripheral blood. Here immunoSEQ multiplex PCR was the method, and the copy in TCRdb shows in-frame clones only, minus some. The repertoire holds 75,000 to 90,000 clones, with roughly 89% as singletons. Source material: blood. The receptor set was obtained from a person aged 18 to 75 in good health.

J is TRBJ1-5 and V is TRBV5-4, with a tentative D call TRBD1 (5 bases). CDR1 is SGHNT, CDR2 YYREEE, per germline (reference sequence). V was trimmed by 0 bases and J by 6 bases, leaving 13 bases between them. This CDR3 region has 15 residues. The CDR3 sequence is CASSLGRDRGQPQHF. In DNA form, the CDR3 reads TGTGCCAGCAGCTTGGGCAGGGATAGAGGTCAGCCCCAGCATTTT. The full variable domain, with the rest looked up from reference TRBV5-4 and TRBJ1-5, is ETGVTQSPTHLIKTRGQQVTLRCSSQSGHNTVSWYQQALGQGPQFIFQYYREEENGRGNFPPRFSGLQFPNYSSELNVNALELDDSALYLCASSLGRDRGQPQHFGDGTRLSIL.

The chain couples TRBV18 to TRBJ2-7; no clear D. V lost 0 bases, J lost 2 bases, and 5 bases lay in between. This CDR3 has 13 residues. CDR1 and CDR2 from the germline V gene are KGHSH and LQKENI. CDR3 DNA sequence: TGTGCCAGCTCACCACCTGACCCCTACGAGCAGTACTTC. It specifies CASSPPDPYEQYF.

The CDR3 coding sequence is TGCGCCAGCAGCTTGGGAGGGGGATACCTCAATGAGCAGTTCTTC. Protein sequence: CASSLGGGYLNEQFF. This chain uses TRBV5-1 with TRBJ2-1; D may be TRBD1 (6 bases). The V and J ends lost 0 bases and 6 bases respectively, with 13 bases between them. Germline values: CDR1 SGHRS, CDR2 YFSETQ. CDR3 size: 15 residues.

This clone was found a few times. This chain links TRBV6-5 with TRBJ1-1; perhaps TRBD1 as D (5 bases). Germline CDR1 is MNHEY and CDR2 is SVGAGI. V was trimmed by 8 bases and J by 3 bases, leaving 13 bases between them. This CDR3 is 13 amino acids long. The CDR3 loop reads CASQWGTDTEAFF. The CDR3, as DNA: TGTGCCAGCCAATGGGGGACCGACACTGAAGCTTTCTTT.

V gene TRBV5-4 combines with J gene TRBJ1-1; possible D gene TRBD1, 5 bases. V lost 0 bases, J lost 8 bases, and 11 bases lay in between. The CDR3 extends over 13 amino acids. Germline CDR1 is SGHNT and CDR2 is YYREEE (reference sequence). The chain's CDR3 is CASSLGSGTEAFF. DNA for the CDR3: TGTGCCAGCAGCTTGGGGTCAGGGACCGAAGCTTTCTTT.

The V and J genes are TRBV29-1 and TRBJ1-2; possibly TRBD1 for D (6 bases). The CDR3 consists of 14 residues. Germline loops: CDR1 SQVTM, CDR2 ANQGSEA. Trimming left V 7 bases short and J 7 bases short, with 22 bases between. CDR3 sequence: CSELQLQGGGGYTF. As DNA, the CDR3 is TGCAGCGAGTTGCAGTTACAGGGAGGTGGTGGCTACACCTTC.

The chain has TRBV6-5 and TRBJ1-1; possible D gene TRBD1, 5 bases. Trimming left V 2 bases short and J 1 base short, with 8 bases between. This CDR3 has 14 residues. Germline CDR1 MNHEY, CDR2 SVGAGI. CDR3: CASSYGTGNTEAFF. CDR3 coding DNA: TGTGCCAGCAGTTACGGGACCGGGAACACTGAAGCTTTCTTT.

The V gene is TRBV11-2, the J gene TRBJ1-5; D is unclear. The germline V gene has CDR1 SGHAT and CDR2 FQNNGV. Trimming left V 4 bases short and J 0 bases short, with 10 bases between. This CDR3 region has 15 residues. CDR3 in DNA: TGTGCCAGCAGCTACCAGCGGAATAGCAATCAGCCCCAGCATTTT. Its protein product is CASSYQRNSNQPQHF. Drawing the rest from reference TRBV11-2 and TRBJ1-5, the complete variable domain is EAGVAQSPRYKIIEKRQSVAFWCNPISGHATLYWYQQILGQGPKLLIQFQNNGVVDDSQLPKDRFSAERLKGVDSTLKIQPAKLEDSAVYLCASSYQRNSNQPQHFGDGTRLSIL.

This clone was recorded only once. The chain is built from TRBV30 and TRBJ1-2; D is possibly TRBD1 (5 bases). Germline V CDR1 and CDR2: GTSNPN, SVGIG (reference sequence). Trimming stripped 2 bases from V and 13 bases from J, with 20 bases between. The CDR3 totals 13 residues. CDR3 region: CAWSPPGAESCTF. The CDR3 DNA reads TGTGCCTGGAGTCCCCCCGGGGCAGAGAGCTGCACCTTC.

The rearrangement joins TRBV11-3 to TRBJ2-1; TRBD2 aligns across 8 bases. Germline-derived CDR1 and CDR2 are SGHNT and YENEEA. The trim removed 1 base at V and 8 bases at J, leaving 10 bases unmatched. The CDR3 contains 16 residues. CDR3 residues: CASSLGFREGYHEQFF. Written as DNA, the CDR3 is TGTGCCAGCAGCTTAGGGTTCCGGGAGGGATATCATGAGCAGTTCTTC.

This clone appeared a single time. This CDR3 is CASSWNTEAFF. CDR3 bases: TGTGCCAGTAGTTGGAACACTGAAGCTTTCTTT. The chain is built from TRBV19 and TRBJ1-1, with no clear D. Per germline, CDR1 LNHDA and CDR2 SQIVND (reference sequence). V dropped 5 bases and J dropped 1 base, with 2 bases sitting between them. This CDR3 contains 11 residues.

The chain employs TRBV18 and TRBJ2-7, with 7 bases matching TRBD1. CDR1 is KGHSH, CDR2 LQKENI, per germline. The CDR3 loop spans 16 amino acids. Trimming at V came to 2 bases and at J to 2 bases, leaving 9 bases not matched to a gene. CDR3 sequence: CASSPIAGTETYEQYF. The DNA for the CDR3 is TGTGCCAGCTCACCAATTGCCGGGACAGAGACCTACGAGCAGTACTTC.

This clone was observed a single time. V gene TRBV7-2 combines with J gene TRBJ2-1; TRBD2 aligns across 7 bases. The trim removed 5 bases at V and 7 bases at J, leaving 11 bases unmatched. Germline lookup yields CDR1 SGHTA and CDR2 FQGNSA. The CDR3 is 15 amino acids. Here the CDR3 DNA reads TGTGCCAGCAGCCCAGCGGGGTCCAGAGGGAATGAGCAGTTCTTC. It specifies CASSPAGSRGNEQFF.

The table lists this clone with a few counts. This chain uses TRBV7-9 with TRBJ1-2; TRBD1 is a possible D gene (5 bases). Trimming removed 5 bases at V and 6 bases at J, with 10 bases between. Germline lookup yields CDR1 SEHNR and CDR2 FQNEAQ (reference sequence). The CDR3 length is 12 residues. The chain's CDR3 is CASSTQGDGYTF. CDR3 DNA: TGTGCCAGCAGCACGCAGGGTGATGGCTACACCTTC.

V and J are TRBV27 and TRBJ2-5, with TRBD1 matching 7 bases. CDR1 is MNHEY, CDR2 SMNVEV, per germline (reference sequence). The CDR3 totals 16 residues. Trimming took 5 bases from V and 1 from J; bases not matched to a gene: 10. The CDR3 DNA sequence: TGTGCCAGCAGTCCGCGACAGGGTGCTTTCCAAGAGACCCAGTACTTC. Translation: CASSPRQGAFQETQYF.

The chain links TRBV10-3 to TRBJ2-3; D possibly corresponds to TRBD2 (6 bases). The V end lost 10 bases, the J end lost 5 bases, and 22 bases lay between the germline ends. Germline CDR1 reads ENHRY; CDR2 reads SYGVKD. This CDR3 is 15 amino acids long. Written as DNA, the CDR3 is TGTGCCAGCGCGCCCGGACTACAAATTCAAGATACGCAGTATTTT. Translation: CASAPGLQIQDTQYF.

The rearrangement uses TRBV2 and TRBJ2-2; no clear D. V was pared by 4 bases and J by 4 bases, with 4 bases between. CDR3 size: 12 residues. The germline V gene has CDR1 SNHLY and CDR2 FYNNEI. CDR3 nucleotide sequence: TGTGCCAGCAGTGTTACCACCGGGGAGCTGTTTTTT. Translation gives CASSVTTGELFF.

The rearrangement uses TRBV5-5 and TRBJ1-1; TRBD1 might be the D (5 bases). The germline V and J ends were trimmed by 3 bases and 8 bases, with 11 bases remaining between them. This CDR3 region has 12 residues. Germline V gene sequence: CDR1 SGHKS, CDR2 YYEKEE (reference sequence). CDR3 protein: CASSWDGREAFF. As DNA, the CDR3 is TGTGCCAGCAGCTGGGACGGAAGAGAAGCTTTCTTT.

This chain uses TRBV27 with TRBJ2-1; D is possibly TRBD1 or TRBD2 (5 bases each). Per the germline V gene, CDR1 is MNHEY and CDR2 is SMNVEV (reference sequence). The V and J ends lost 4 bases and 6 bases respectively, with 19 bases between them. The CDR3 extends over 16 amino acids. Written as DNA, the CDR3 is TGTGCCAGCAGTTCGCCCGGGACGCCTAAGGGCAATGAGCAGTTCTTC. Translating gives CASSSPGTPKGNEQFF.

Comment on this clone: The sample holds other DNA sequences that translate to the same CDR3. The CDR3: CASSLGPDQPQHF. CDR3 DNA: TGTGCCAGCAGCCTAGGCCCCGATCAGCCCCAGCATTTT. V usage is TRBV7-6 and J usage is TRBJ1-5; D is unresolved. Trimming took off 5 bases at V and 5 bases at J, with 10 bases between the two ends. The CDR3 spans 13 residues. Germline loops: CDR1 SGHVS, CDR2 FNYEAQ.

V usage is TRBV7-3 and J usage is TRBJ2-1, with D possibly being TRBD1 (6 bases). This CDR3 is built from 13 residues. Trimming stripped 5 bases from V and 3 bases from J, with 8 bases between. The V gene's germline CDR1 is SGHTA and CDR2 FQGTGA. CDR3 in DNA: TGTGCCAGCAGCCGGGACATCTACAATGAGCAGTTCTTC. Protein: CASSRDIYNEQFF.

This chain links TRBV30 with TRBJ2-1; perhaps TRBD2 as D (6 bases). The CDR3 sequence is 12 residues long. Germline V CDR1 and CDR2: GTSNPN, SVGIG (reference sequence). Trimming cost V 4 bases and J 10 bases, with 14 bases left between them. The CDR3 sequence: CAWTSRGAEQFF. CDR3 in DNA: TGTGCCTGGACTTCTCGCGGGGCCGAGCAGTTCTTC.

CDR3 DNA sequence: TGTGCCAGTAGTCCTGGGACAGACTATCAGCCCCAGCATTTT. Protein product: CASSPGTDYQPQHF. The V call is TRBV19, the J call TRBJ1-5; the match to TRBD1 covers 7 bases. The ends lost 5 bases at V and 5 bases at J; junction bases unmatched: 6. Germline CDR1 and CDR2: LNHDA and SQIVND (reference sequence). This CDR3 spans 14 amino acids.

The rearrangement links TRBV18 to TRBJ1-5, with TRBD1 identical over 10 bases. J lost 7 bases, V lost 2 bases, and 2 bases had no gene match. CDR1 and CDR2 (germline): KGHSH, LQKENI. This CDR3 contains 14 residues. CDR3 sequence (DNA): TGTGCCAGCTCACCAGGGACAGGGGAACAGCCCCAGCATTTT. Protein product: CASSPGTGEQPQHF.

The chain uses TRBV13 and TRBJ2-1; D is possibly TRBD1 (6 bases). Trimming removed 5 bases at V and 0 bases at J, with 8 bases between. There are 14 residues in the CDR3. In germline, CDR1 is PRHDT, CDR2 FYEKMQ (reference sequence). Here the CDR3 DNA reads TGTGCCAGCAGCGGACAGAACTCCTACAATGAGCAGTTCTTC. Protein product: CASSGQNSYNEQFF.

The chain's CDR3 is CATSRGARTLGTEAFF. CDR3 in DNA: TGTGCCACCAGCAGGGGGGCTAGGACATTGGGCACTGAAGCTTTCTTT. This chain uses TRBV15 with TRBJ1-1, with D perhaps TRBD1 (6 bases). With 3 bases removed from V and 4 bases from J, the gap between germline ends came to 18 bases. Germline values: CDR1 LNHNV, CDR2 YYDKDF (reference sequence). The length of the CDR3 is 16 residues.